The source of this T cell receptor (beta chain) is a study of shared clonotypes between healthy human individuals. About the research overall: The cohort had a couple of women and a few men, ages 18 to 49. Study observations and caveats: Generally, naive subsets (rather than memory subsets) showed larger estimated richness. Genetic and exposure-history diversity was limited by the small donor number. Blood alone was sampled, and tissue repertoires likely differ.

CDR1 MDHEN and CDR2 SYDVKM come from the germline V gene. The CDR3 runs to 15 residues. J gave up 8 bases and V 7 bases, and 11 bases lay outside the gene matches. As concerns this clone: Its specificity is unknown.

Using immunoSEQ multiplex PCR, the repertoire was profiled, and TCRdb retains in-frame clones only, with some absent. In the table there are about 700,000 clones, approximately 74% of which are singletons. The sequenced material came from memory CD4+ T cells sorted from blood. The subset: CD45RA-negative fraction. The rearrangement uses TRBV28 and TRBJ1-4; 9 bases align to TRBD1. The TCR sequence derives from a woman between 25 and 40 years old in good health. DNA for the CDR3: TGTGCCAGCAATGTCCCGGGACAGGGTACGGAAAAACTGTTTTTT. This encodes CASNVPGQGTEKLFF.